Below, one T cell receptor (beta chain) is given with its context. Which antigen it targets is not known. Base qualities are not provided; no much larger clone lies one nucleotide away. The CDR3 starts with the cysteine, ends with the phenylalanine, and has 15 residues. This entry keeps only the CDR3 DNA: 45 bases, framed from base 1. The germline V and J ends show losses of 7 bases and 4 bases respectively, and no gene match explains 8 bases of the junction. CDR1 and CDR2, per the germline V gene, are WSHSY and SAAADI. The sample is drawn from a study of blood T cell repertoires in COVID-19 (TCRdb year 2020). In the study overall: Samples covering the acute and convalescent phases of COVID-19 were provided by collaborators in the United States, Italy and Spain. The sample metadata nearly always contained a de-identified subject ID, COVID-19 status, age in years and sex. The material from the prospective study consisted of cDNA or gDNA derived from T cells, B-cell-depleted T cells, or PBMCs. HLA class I and class II types, where available, came from metadata supplied by the sample provider rather than from assay-based typing. The samples were drawn from the first 160 participants of the ongoing ImmuneRACE study and from some 1,300 subjects provided by 6 global collaborators. The dataset comprised deeply sampled blood TCRbeta repertoires from subjects exposed to, actively infected with, or recovered from COVID-19. The repertoires were made available in a free public database intended to serve as a resource for research on the immune response to SARS-CoV-2. The full study reports these points: Clinical and demographic metadata were provided uncurated, with the amount varying by source and participant.

The immunoSEQ Assay, a bias-controlled multiplex PCR, was used to amplify TCRbeta CDR3 regions from genomic DNA. On the study's bioinformatics: The number of nucleated cells in each sample was estimated from the amplification of reference gene primers within the assay. To quantify the absolute abundance of each unique TCRbeta CDR3 rearrangement, sequence reads were collapsed and filtered. For each sample, productive Simpson clonality was calculated as the square root of Simpson's diversity index across productive rearrangements. TCRdb's version of the immuneACCESS table is confined to in-frame rearrangements and falls short of the full clone set. An unresolved V gene accounts for under half of the shortfall where checked; the remainder is of unknown origin. That table furnishes V, J and clone size, whereas the DNA furnished D and trimming. The sample contains approximately 100,000 clones, 84% of them found a single time. The ten most abundant clones make up roughly 7.7% of the sample.

Each collaborating institution followed its own protocols to collect whole blood in K2EDTA tubes. For TCRbeta analysis, collaborators shipped samples in one of three forms: frozen whole blood, isolated PBMCs, or DNA extracted from either of those sample types. The sequence derives from a woman of 80 years or more with active or convalescent COVID-19. Sequenced input: peripheral blood. The rearrangement joined TRBV10-2 to TRBJ2-3; TRBD1 aligns with 10 central bases. The DNA reads as follows: TGCGCCAGCATGAGAGACAGGGGGCGTCCAGATACGCAGTATTTT. This codes for CASMRDRGRPDTQYF.